This TCR beta chain was documented in a study of shared clonotypes between healthy human individuals. Findings of the study overall: The researchers took only blood, and tissue repertoires probably look different.

A remark on this clone: What it binds is not known.

This table comes from immunoSEQ multiplex PCR, and its TCRdb copy is limited to in-frame clones, with some not included. Here the sample spans under 600,000 clones, 95% to 98% being singletons. The CDR3 sequence is 14 residues long. Trimming shortened V by 1 base and J by 4 bases, and 12 bases separated the two germline ends. CDR1 is SGHNT, CDR2 YYREEE, per germline (reference sequence). Selected positively for CCR7 and CD45RO-negative, naive CD8 cells excluded terminally differentiated effector memory CD45RA+ cells. The V and J genes are TRBV5-4 and TRBJ2-7, with a possible D match to TRBD1 (5 bases). Source material: naive CD8+ T cells sorted from blood. This clonotype originated in a young man in good health. Here the CDR3 reads CASSLRGRVYEQYF. The CDR3 DNA is TGTGCCAGCAGCTTGAGAGGCAGGGTATACGAGCAGTACTTC.